The 16 T cell receptor beta chains given below trace back to one sample, sequenced in a study of naive and memory T cell subsets. Both TRBC1 and TRBC2 were covered by a beta constant-region primer of two equimolar oligonucleotides. TCRdb re-derived calls from the UMI-ligation and nested PCR reads in MiXCR, one entry per CDR3 protein. Of tens of thousands of distinct CDR3 sequences listed, over 10% are singletons. The sample taken for sequencing was central memory CD4+ T cells from blood. Receptor source: a human donor in good health.

V usage is TRBV2 and J usage is TRBJ1-2, with D perhaps matching TRBD1 (6 bases). Germline values: CDR1 SNHLY, CDR2 FYNNEI. Trimming cost V 8 bases and J 0 bases, with 10 bases left between them. The CDR3 sequence is 13 residues long. CDR3 protein: CASRTETNYGYTF. In nucleotides, the CDR3 is TGTGCCAGCCGGACAGAAACTAACTATGGCTACACCTTC.

This clonotype was seen repeatedly, ten times or more. V is TRBV6-2 or TRBV6-3 and J is TRBJ2-5; 7 bases line up with TRBD1. J was trimmed by 2 bases and V by 9 bases; bases with no gene match: 12. The germline gives CDR1 MNHEY, CDR2 SVGEGT. There are 15 residues in the CDR3. The CDR3 DNA sequence: TGTGCCAGTCGGGCGGGCAAGACAGGGCAAGAGACCCAGTACTTC. The encoded protein is CASRAGKTGQETQYF.

The genes are TRBV2 and TRBJ2-7; 14 bases map to TRBD2. This CDR3 contains 16 residues. V was clipped by 6 bases and J by 0 bases; unmatched bases: 4. Germline assignment: CDR1 SNHLY and CDR2 FYNNEI. In nucleotides, the CDR3 is TGTGCCAGCAGGAGGGGGACTAGCGGGAGCTCCTACGAGCAGTACTTC. Translating gives CASRRGTSGSSYEQYF.

In this sample, this clonotype turned up a few times. CDR3 coding DNA: TGTGCCAGCAGGCCCCTATGGGCGCATGACACAGATACGCAGTATTTT. It specifies CASRPLWAHDTDTQYF. The chain combines TRBV2 with TRBJ2-3; the D is unclear. The CDR3 runs 16 residues. Germline V CDR1 and CDR2: SNHLY, FYNNEI. Trimming stripped 6 bases from V and 2 bases from J, with 18 bases between.

This clonotype was recorded a few times. The gene calls are TRBV7-2 and TRBJ2-1; TRBD2 agrees at 15 bases. Germline V lookup: CDR1 SGHTA, CDR2 FQGNSA. J was trimmed by 9 bases and V by 3 bases; bases with no gene match: 3. This CDR3 has 15 amino acids. This CDR3 reads CASSLGTSGRIEQFF. The CDR3 DNA reads as TGTGCCAGCAGCTTGGGGACTAGCGGGAGGATTGAGCAGTTCTTC.

In this sample, this clonotype turned up many times. This chain links TRBV7-3 with TRBJ1-1; maybe TRBD1 (6 bases). This CDR3 has 14 amino acids. The V end was cut by 5 bases, the J end by 2 bases, with 12 bases between. Germline values: CDR1 SGHTA, CDR2 FQGTGA. CDR3 coding DNA: TGTGCCAGCAGCCCGGGACACCAAAACACTGAAGCTTTCTTT. Translation gives CASSPGHQNTEAFF.

This clonotype has at least ten counts. The V and J genes are TRBV5-4 and TRBJ2-3; D uncertain. From germline, CDR1 is SGHNT and CDR2 YYREEE (reference sequence). V was clipped by 6 bases and J by 2 bases, with 10 bases between them. The CDR3 contains 13 residues. CDR3 nucleotides: TGTGCCAGCACCCTAGGCACCACAGATACGCAGTATTTT. Its protein is CASTLGTTDTQYF.

This clonotype was recorded many times. The chain couples TRBV12-3 or TRBV12-4 to TRBJ2-1; D gene unclear. The CDR3 has 13 amino acids. V was shortened by 4 bases and J by 7 bases, with 11 bases between the two germline ends. CDR3 DNA sequence: TGTGCCAGCAGTTGGAACAAAGAAAATGAGCAGTTCTTC. This gives the protein CASSWNKENEQFF.

Comments on this clonotype: One end of the junction fails to match germline, which may point to a read error. The rearrangement joins TRBV2 to TRBJ1-4, with D uncertain. The CDR3 sequence is 14 residues long. Germline-derived CDR1 and CDR2 are SNHLY and FYNNEI. CDR3 DNA sequence: TGTGGGATACGTGTGGCGGATGCTAATGGAAAACTGTTTTTT. This gives the protein CGIRVADANGKLFF. Full variable domain (outside the CDR3, taken from reference TRBV2 and TRBJ1-4): EPEVTQTPSHQVTQMGQEVILRCVPISNHLYFYWYRQILGQKVEFLVSFYNNEISEKSEIFDDQFSVERPDGSNFTLKIRSTKLEDSAMYFCGIRVADANGKLFFGSGTQLSVL.

In its sample, this clonotype was seen a few times. The chain carries TRBV6-1 and TRBJ1-3; D gene unclear. The CDR3 extends over 13 amino acids. V was clipped by 5 bases and J by 6 bases, with 11 bases between them. Germline V gives CDR1 MNHNS, CDR2 SASEGT. CDR3 sequence (DNA): TGTGCCAGCAGTAATGGGGTCGTAAACACCATATATTTT. Translating gives CASSNGVVNTIYF.

The rearrangement links TRBV5-6 to TRBJ1-1, with 7 positions matching TRBD1. The germline V gene encodes CDR1 SGHDT and CDR2 YYEEEE. The CDR3 contains 15 residues. The V and J ends lost 3 bases and 5 bases, in that order; junction bases with no gene match: 10. CDR3 in DNA: TGTGCCAGCAGCTCGCTGGACAGGCCCAAAACTGAAGCTTTCTTT. Translation gives CASSSLDRPKTEAFF.

The gene calls are TRBV12-3 or TRBV12-4 and TRBJ2-3; no reliable D call. The CDR3 has 11 amino acids. V was clipped by 7 bases and J by 6 bases, with 8 bases between them. As DNA, the CDR3 is TGTGCCAGCACCTTCGGGGATACGCAGTATTTT. Amino acid sequence: CASTFGDTQYF.

Worth noting for this clonotype: Just one base apart from a much larger clone, this may be a read error. The chain couples TRBV14 to TRBJ2-7; either TRBD1 or TRBD2 may supply D (5 bases each). V was clipped by 1 base and J by 3 bases, with 16 bases between them. Per germline, CDR1 SGHDN and CDR2 FVKESK. This CDR3 region has 16 residues. The CDR3 DNA is TGTGCCAGCAGCCAAGGAGGTACGGGACGATGCTACGAGCAGTACTTC. Protein sequence: CASSQGGTGRCYEQYF.

The chain employs TRBV5-1 and TRBJ2-7; 12 bases match TRBD2. CDR1 is SGHRS, CDR2 YFSETQ, per germline. CDR3 size: 15 residues. The J segment lost 2 bases and the V segment lost 4 bases, leaving 4 bases of the junction unmatched. CDR3 loop: CASSPASGRAYEQYF. The DNA of the CDR3 is TGCGCCAGCAGCCCCGCTAGCGGGAGGGCCTACGAGCAGTACTTC.

This clonotype came up a few times. The chain uses TRBV30 and TRBJ1-1; 8 nucleotides match TRBD1. Per germline, CDR1 GTSNPN and CDR2 SVGIG (reference sequence). J was trimmed by 0 bases and V by 3 bases; bases with no gene match: 6. The length of the CDR3 is 15 residues. CDR3 loop: CAWRDRVGVNTEAFF. CDR3 bases: TGTGCCTGGAGGGACAGGGTAGGTGTGAACACTGAAGCTTTCTTT.

This clonotype has a handful of counts. CDR3 residues: CASSPAGLAGGGEQFF. The CDR3, as DNA: TGTGCCAGCTCACCGGCGGGACTAGCGGGAGGGGGTGAGCAGTTCTTC. The chain carries TRBV18 and TRBJ2-1; 16 positions agree with TRBD2. Looked up from germline, CDR1 is KGHSH and CDR2 is LQKENI. V trimming: 3 bases; J trimming: 9 bases; junction bases outside the gene matches: 5. There are 16 residues in the CDR3. Full variable domain (outside the CDR3, taken from reference TRBV18 and TRBJ2-1): NAGVMQNPRHLVRRRGQEARLRCSPMKGHSHVYWYRQLPEEGLKFMVYLQKENIIDESGMPKERFSAEFPKEGPSILRIQQVVRGDSAAYFCASSPAGLAGGGEQFFGPGTRLTVL.